These T cell receptor beta chains were read from a single sample in a study of graft-versus-host responses after intestinal transplantation. Repertoires were generated with immunoSEQ multiplex PCR, while TCRdb's copy carries only in-frame clones and drops some. The sample contains around 97,000 clones, 90% to 95% of which appear only once. These receptors are not linked to any known antigen. The source was unstimulated CD8+ T cells sorted from spleen or lymph node cells, collected before intestinal transplant. The receptor source for this set is a human donor who received an intestinal transplant. The CDR3 runs from the conserved cysteine through the conserved F or W. A D gene is named only where the DNA matches it firmly. The size of a clone is reported for some rows only, either as once, few or many, or as a class for expanded clones.

v_gene	d_gene	abundance	j_gene	CDR3nt	CDR3aa
TRBV6-4	.	.	TRBJ2-1	TGTGCCAGCAGTTACAGTCCCTACAATGAGCAGTTCTTC	CASSYSPYNEQFF
TRBV9	TRBD2	.	TRBJ2-3	TGTGCCAGCAGCGTATGGAATAGCGGGGGAGGCACAGATACGCAGTATTTT	CASSVWNSGGGTDTQYF
TRBV5-6	.	.	TRBJ1-1	TGTGCCAGCAGGGGAGGCAGCACTGAAGCTTTCTTT	CASRGGSTEAFF
TRBV4-1	.	.	TRBJ2-4	TGCGCCAGCAGCGGTTTATTTTCCAAGCGGGTAGCCAAAAACATTCAGTACTTC	CASSGLFSKRVAKNIQYF
TRBV6-5	.	few	TRBJ2-6	TGTGCCAGCAGTTACGGGTTTGGGGCCAACGTCCTGACTTTC	CASSYGFGANVLTF
TRBV27	.	once	TRBJ2-7	TGTGCCAGCAGTTTATCGGGGACTCACTCCTACGAGCAGTACTTC	CASSLSGTHSYEQYF
TRBV4-2	TRBD2	.	TRBJ2-3	TGTGCCAGCAGCCAAGATTGGGGGGGGACAGATACGCAGTATTTT	CASSQDWGGTDTQYF
TRBV6-1	.	few	TRBJ1-5	TGTGCCAGCAGTGAAGGGGGCAATCAGCCCCAGCATTTT	CASSEGGNQPQHF
TRBV7-9	.	.	TRBJ2-4	TGTGCCAGCAGCTCACCCCTATCGGCCAAAAACATTCAGTACTTC	CASSSPLSAKNIQYF
TRBV6-1	.	.	TRBJ1-1	TGTGCCAGCAGCCCAGCATACACTGAAGCTTTCTTT	CASSPAYTEAFF
TRBV11-3	TRBD1	.	TRBJ1-2	TGTGCCAGCAGCCATAGACAGGGGGCGAACTATGGCTACACCTTC	CASSHRQGANYGYTF
TRBV4-2	TRBD1	.	TRBJ1-1	TGTGCCAGCACGACAGGGGGCGACACTGAAGCTTTCTTT	CASTTGGDTEAFF
TRBV11-3	.	.	TRBJ2-3	TGTGCCAGCAGCTTAGGGGGGTCAATCGGGCAGTATTTT	CASSLGGSIGQYF
TRBV15	TRBD2	.	TRBJ2-3	TGTGCCACCAGCCCCCGGGAGGGCTACACAGATACGCAGTATTTT	CATSPREGYTDTQYF
TRBV7-2	.	.	TRBJ2-5	TGTGCCAGCAGTCCCGTAGAGACCCAGTACTTC	CASSPVETQYF
TRBV7-8	TRBD1	.	TRBJ1-6	TGTGCCAGCAGCTCCCCCCGGGACAGGGTAGAAGCCTATAATTCACCCCTCCACTTT	CASSSPRDRVEAYNSPLHF
TRBV5-6	.	.	TRBJ2-7	TGTGCCAGCAGCTTGGACAGGGCCTACGAGCAGTACTTC	CASSLDRAYEQYF
TRBV5-1	TRBD2	.	TRBJ2-5	TGCGCCAGCAGCTTCAGCGGGGGGGCCGGTCTAGAAGAGACCCAGTACTTC	CASSFSGGAGLEETQYF
TRBV2	TRBD1	.	TRBJ2-7	TGTGCCGGCCGGGACAGAACCTACGAGCAGTACTTC	CAGRDRTYEQYF
TRBV5-1	.	once	TRBJ2-7	TGCGCCAGCAGCTTTATTCACGGATCCTACGAGCAGTACTTC	CASSFIHGSYEQYF
TRBV4-1	.	.	TRBJ1-5	TGCGCCAGCAGCCTAGACACATCTCCGGGGAATCAGCCCCAGCATTTT	CASSLDTSPGNQPQHF
TRBV5-6	TRBD1	.	TRBJ1-4	TGTGCCAGCAGCTTGGCAGGGGGCGCCGATGAAAAACTGTTTTTT	CASSLAGGADEKLFF
TRBV6-1	.	.	TRBJ1-5	TGTGCCAGCAGCGAGGATCGTAATAGCAATCAGCCCCAGCATTTT	CASSEDRNSNQPQHF
TRBV13	TRBD2	.	TRBJ2-7	TGTGCCAGCAGCCACAAAGCGGGGGAGGAAGGGGAGCAGTACTTC	CASSHKAGEEGEQYF
TRBV6-1	.	.	TRBJ1-2	TGTGCCAGCAGTGGATTTGAGGAGGGGATAGGTTATGGCTACACCTTC	CASSGFEEGIGYGYTF
TRBV19	.	.	TRBJ1-1	TGTGCCAGTAGTCCCACTGAAGCTTTCTTT	CASSPTEAFF
TRBV4-1	TRBD2	.	TRBJ2-5	TGCGCCAGCAGCCAAGTCTACCTAGCGGAAGAGACCCAGTACTTC	CASSQVYLAEETQYF
TRBV7-3	TRBD2	.	TRBJ2-5	TGTGCCAGCAGCTTAAAAGGGCTAGCGGGGGGCGTCGGAGAGACCCAGTACTTC	CASSLKGLAGGVGETQYF
TRBV7-8	TRBD1	.	TRBJ2-7	TGTGCCAGCAGCCCGGGACAGGGATTGTACGAGCAGTACTTC	CASSPGQGLYEQYF
TRBV7-8	.	.	TRBJ1-4	TGTGCCAGCAGCTTAGACTTGACAGGCGGTAATGAAAAACTGTTTTTT	CASSLDLTGGNEKLFF
TRBV5-6	.	few	TRBJ1-1	TGTGCCAGCAGCTTGGTCGACACGAACACTGAAGCTTTCTTT	CASSLVDTNTEAFF
TRBV15	TRBD1	.	TRBJ2-7	TGTGCCACCAGCCCCACTGCAGGGGGCGCTCGGGCATACGAGCAGTACTTC	CATSPTAGGARAYEQYF
TRBV2	.	.	TRBJ2-1	TGTGCCAGCGCCTACTTGTCAAATGAGCAGTTCTTC	CASAYLSNEQFF
TRBV4-1	.	.	TRBJ1-1	TGCGCCAGCAGCCAAGAAGTGGGCTTGAACACTGAAGCTTTCTTT	CASSQEVGLNTEAFF
TRBV11-2	TRBD1	once	TRBJ2-1	TGTGCCAGCAGCTTAGGGTATGGACAGGGGCGCAATGAGCAGTTCTTC	CASSLGYGQGRNEQFF
TRBV9	TRBD2	once	TRBJ2-1	TGTGCCAGCAGCGCTAGCGGGGTGGGCTACAATGAGCAGTTCTTC	CASSASGVGYNEQFF
TRBV7-9	.	.	TRBJ2-5	TGTGCCAGCACGGGGTCAAGGTACTTACAAGAGACCCAGTACTTC	CASTGSRYLQETQYF
TRBV30	.	.	TRBJ2-7	TGTGCCTGGGGGACCGGGACGGGGATCTACGAGCAGTACTTC	CAWGTGTGIYEQYF
TRBV5-1	.	.	TRBJ2-1	TGCGCCAGCAGAGGTGGGGACAATGAGCAGTTCTTC	CASRGGDNEQFF
TRBV5-1	.	.	TRBJ1-1	TGCGCCAGCAGTGAGGGGGTGGAAGCTTTCTTT	CASSEGVEAFF
TRBV9	TRBD2	once	TRBJ2-5	TGTGCCAGCAGCGCGACTAGCGGGGGGCCACAAGAGACCCAGTACTTC	CASSATSGGPQETQYF
TRBV7-8	TRBD1	once	TRBJ2-7	TGTGCCAGCAGCTTGAAACGGGACAGACCCTACGAGCAGTACTTC	CASSLKRDRPYEQYF
TRBV6-1	TRBD2	.	TRBJ2-1	TGTGCCAGCAGTGCGGGACTAGCGGGGGCGGGCGAGCAGTTCTTC	CASSAGLAGAGEQFF
TRBV11-2	TRBD1	.	TRBJ1-1	TGTGCCAGCAGCTTTTGGGTCCCAGGGGGTTTCACTGAAGCTTTCTTT	CASSFWVPGGFTEAFF
TRBV10-3	.	.	TRBJ1-6	TGTGCCATCAGTGGGACAGAACACAATTCACCCCTCCACTTT	CAISGTEHNSPLHF
TRBV7-9	.	.	TRBJ2-2	TGTGCCAGCAGCTTCCTGACGGGTGCCGGGGAGCTGTTTTTT	CASSFLTGAGELFF
TRBV27	TRBD1	.	TRBJ1-5	TGTGCCAGCAGTTTCGGGACAGGCAATCAGCCCCAGCATTTT	CASSFGTGNQPQHF
TRBV27	.	.	TRBJ2-7	TGTGCCAGCAGTTTATATCCAGAGAACTACGAGCAGTACTTC	CASSLYPENYEQYF
TRBV2	TRBD1	.	TRBJ2-1	TGTGCCAGCAGTGACCAGGGACAGGCTCTCAATGAGCAGTTCTTC	CASSDQGQALNEQFF
TRBV6-5	.	.	TRBJ2-1	TGTGCCAGCGGACAGCCTTTGGATGAGCAGTTCTTC	CASGQPLDEQFF
TRBV7-6	.	few	TRBJ1-1	TGTGCCAGCAGCCCTGGAGGGGTTGAAGCTTTCTTT	CASSPGGVEAFF
TRBV9	TRBD2	.	TRBJ2-7	TGTGCCAGCAGCCCTTCCGGGACTAACACCTACGAGCAGTACTTC	CASSPSGTNTYEQYF